A selection of T cell receptor beta chains follows, all from one sample in a study of T cell repertoires in cytomegalovirus infection. MiXCR was run by TCRdb on the reads, yielding one entry per CDR3 protein. The sample has approximately 74,000 distinct CDR3 sequences, roughly 40% seen once. The antigens for these receptors are not known. The material was CD8+ T cells from cultured PBMCs, obtained from culture after CMV antigen stimulation. The source is a human donor in good health (CMV status not recorded). Some clones in this sample may be carry-over from other donors' samples. CDR3s include the opening cysteine and the closing phenylalanine or tryptophan. Fields, in order: D gene, clone size, V gene, J gene, CDR3 protein, CDR3 DNA. A D gene is named only where the DNA matches it firmly. Clone size is not always given. Where it is, it says once, few, many or a class for expanded clones.

NA,few,TRBV27,TRBJ1-4,CASSLHPTRPNEKLFF,TGTGCCAGCAGTTTGCACCCGACACGACCTAATGAAAAACTGTTTTTT
NA,once,TRBV19,TRBJ2-2,CASSIQGGLYANTGELFF,TGTGCCAGTAGTATCCAGGGCGGACTATACGCGAACACCGGGGAGCTGTTTTTT
NA,few,TRBV7-9,TRBJ2-2,CASSLALGLPAGELFF,TGTGCCAGCAGCTTAGCGCTGGGACTTCCTGCTGGGGAGCTGTTTTTT
NA,NA,TRBV10-3,TRBJ1-5,CAISEGLGGGQPQHF,TGTGCCATCAGTGAGGGTTTGGGGGGGGGACAGCCCCAGCATTTT
NA,many,TRBV7-2,TRBJ2-7,CASSSALNSYEQYF,TGTGCCAGCAGCTCCGCCTTAAACTCCTACGAGCAGTACTTC
TRBD1,NA,TRBV15,TRBJ2-2,CATSRDWDRTTGELFF,TGTGCCACCAGCAGAGATTGGGACAGGACTACCGGGGAGCTGTTTTTT
NA,NA,TRBV4-1,TRBJ2-4,CASSQGLGNIQYF,TGCGCCAGCAGCCAAGGCCTCGGTAACATTCAGTACTTC
TRBD1,NA,TRBV7-6,TRBJ2-7,CASSPDRADEQYF,TGTGCCAGCAGCCCGGACAGGGCCGACGAGCAGTACTTC
NA,NA,TRBV4-2,TRBJ1-5,CASSREEISNQPQHF,TGTGCCAGCAGCCGAGAGGAAATTAGCAATCAGCCCCAGCATTTT
TRBD2,NA,TRBV13,TRBJ2-7,CASSGERGNYEQYF,TGTGCCAGCAGCGGAGAGCGGGGTAACTACGAGCAGTACTTC
NA,NA,TRBV20-1,TRBJ1-2,CSADLTGQGGYGYTF,TGCAGTGCTGACCTCACGGGGCAAGGGGGCTATGGCTACACCTTC
NA,NA,TRBV12-3/TRBV12-4,TRBJ1-4,CASSFAPLSTNEKLFF,TGTGCCAGCAGTTTTGCCCCTTTGTCGACTAATGAAAAACTGTTTTTT
NA,few,TRBV6-1,TRBJ2-7,CASSEVAWEQYF,TGTGCCAGCAGTGAAGTTGCTTGGGAGCAGTACTTC
TRBD2,many,TRBV7-8,TRBJ2-1,CASSLTETSENRYSYNEQFF,TGTGCCAGCAGCTTAACGGAGACTAGCGAGAACCGATACTCCTACAATGAGCAGTTCTTC
NA,NA,TRBV29-1,TRBJ2-1,CSVEDPGRRSYNEQFF,TGCAGCGTTGAAGATCCCGGACGGCGCTCCTACAATGAGCAGTTCTTC
NA,few,TRBV11-2,TRBJ2-2,CASSPNSLDLKMSPPNTGELFF,TGTGCCAGCAGCCCCAATTCACTAGATTTGAAGATGTCTCCCCCGAACACCGGGGAGCTGTTTTTT
NA,NA,TRBV14,TRBJ2-3,CASSQDYRVGSDTQYF,TGTGCCAGCAGCCAAGATTATAGGGTGGGTTCAGATACGCAGTATTTT
NA,few,TRBV7-6,TRBJ2-3,CASSLWVQGDTQYF,TGTGCCAGCAGCCTGTGGGTCCAAGGAGATACGCAGTATTTT
TRBD1,NA,TRBV20-1,TRBJ2-3,CSARGDRGVADTQYF,TGCAGTGCTAGAGGAGACAGGGGGGTTGCAGATACGCAGTATTTT
NA,NA,TRBV6-5,TRBJ1-2,CASTRGAYGYTF,TGTGCCAGCACCAGGGGTGCCTATGGCTACACCTTC
NA,NA,TRBV6-2/TRBV6-3,TRBJ1-5,CASSYGGASPAYQPQHF,TGTGCCAGCAGTTACGGGGGGGCGAGTCCGGCCTATCAGCCCCAGCATTTT
NA,NA,TRBV11-2,TRBJ2-7,CASSHRDSYYEQYF,TGTGCCAGCAGCCACCGGGACTCCTACTACGAGCAGTACTTC
NA,NA,TRBV7-2,TRBJ1-2,CASSLAHQYGYTF,TGTGCCAGCAGCTTAGCACATCAATATGGCTACACCTTC
TRBD1,many,TRBV7-2,TRBJ1-2,CASTTRPGGGTGTRGYGYTF,TGTGCCAGCACCACCCGACCAGGAGGGGGGACAGGGACGCGGGGCTATGGCTACACCTTC
NA,NA,TRBV6-4,TRBJ2-2,CASSDSVDRSTGELFF,TGTGCCAGCAGTGATAGCGTCGACAGATCCACCGGGGAGCTGTTTTTT
TRBD1,few,TRBV7-9,TRBJ1-2,CASTQRGGRDYGYTF,TGTGCCAGCACCCAGAGAGGGGGCCGGGACTATGGCTACACCTTC
NA,few,TRBV6-5,TRBJ1-1,CASSYSISGTVEAFF,TGTGCCAGCAGTTACTCAATAAGTGGGACGGTTGAAGCTTTCTTT
NA,few,TRBV10-3,TRBJ2-2,CAISESDTPWGELFF,TGTGCCATCAGTGAGTCGGACACCCCCTGGGGGGAGCTGTTTTTT
NA,NA,TRBV23-1,TRBJ2-2,CASSQISGKSNTGELFF,TGCGCCAGCAGTCAAATTTCAGGGAAATCGAACACCGGGGAGCTGTTTTTT
TRBD2,NA,TRBV12-3/TRBV12-4,TRBJ2-3,CASSFFPGTNRKTDTQYF,TGTGCCAGCAGTTTTTTTCCCGGGACTAACCGGAAGACAGATACGCAGTATTTT